These 20 T cell receptor beta chains were all obtained from the same sample, sequenced in a study of blood T cell repertoires in COVID-19. Assay used: immunoSEQ multiplex PCR; TCRdb lists only in-frame clones, some missing. The table shows around 400,000 clones, with 70% to 90% occurring only once. The sequenced sample consisted of peripheral blood. The source is a woman in her sixties with COVID-19, enrolled during active disease.

A few counts support this clone. V is TRBV5-8 and J is TRBJ1-5; TRBD1 might be the D (5 bases). The germline CDR1 and CDR2 sequences are SGHTS and YDEGEE. This CDR3 spans 15 amino acids. The V end lost 0 bases, the J end lost 6 bases, and 13 bases lay between the germline ends. The CDR3: CASSLVGDQGQPQHF. The CDR3 bases are TGTGCCAGCAGCTTGGTAGGGGATCAGGGTCAGCCCCAGCATTTT.

The chain carries TRBV7-2 and TRBJ1-5; possible D gene TRBD1, 6 bases. V lost 0 bases to trimming and J lost 4 bases, with 10 bases between them. CDR1 and CDR2 from the germline V gene are SGHTA and FQGNSA. The CDR3 spans 15 residues. CDR3 coding DNA: TGTGCCAGCAGCTTAGCTCCGGGACAAAATCAGCCCCAGCATTTT. Amino acid sequence: CASSLAPGQNQPQHF.

The V and J genes are TRBV2 and TRBJ1-5; the match to TRBD1 covers 7 bases. V lost 6 bases, J lost 1 base, and 6 bases stayed unmatched. CDR3 size: 15 residues. Germline-derived CDR1 and CDR2 are SNHLY and FYNNEI. The DNA of the CDR3 is TGTGCCAGCAGGGTCATACAGGGGAGCAATCAGCCCCAGCATTTT. Residues: CASRVIQGSNQPQHF.

The genes are TRBV9 and TRBJ2-5, with 10 nucleotides matching TRBD2. With 0 bases clipped from V and 5 bases from J, the junction kept 4 bases outside the gene matches. Germline V gene data show CDR1 as SGDLS and CDR2 as YYNGEE. The CDR3 is 15 amino acids. The CDR3 sequence: CASSVGAGGLETQYF. CDR3 coding DNA: TGTGCCAGCAGCGTAGGAGCGGGGGGGCTTGAGACCCAGTACTTC.

The table lists this clone with a few counts. The V and J genes are TRBV7-6 and TRBJ1-6; D is unresolved. Trimming pared 1 base from V and 0 bases from J, leaving 4 bases between. The CDR3 has 15 amino acids. The germline V gene encodes CDR1 SGHVS and CDR2 FNYEAQ. In nucleotides, the CDR3 is TGTGCCAGCAGCTTAGAGAGCTCCTATAATTCACCCCTCCACTTT. It is translated as CASSLESSYNSPLHF.

DNA of the CDR3: TGTGCCACCAGCAGCTCGGGACAGGGGGCGGTTTCCTATAATTCACCCCTCCACTTT. Encoded protein: CATSSSGQGAVSYNSPLHF. This chain links TRBV15 with TRBJ1-6, with 12 bases aligning to TRBD1. The CDR3 is 19 amino acids. Per the germline V gene, CDR1 is LNHNV and CDR2 is YYDKDF (reference sequence). The V gene end was trimmed by 3 bases and the J gene end by 1 base; junction bases not matched to a gene: 7.

The chain uses TRBV28 and TRBJ1-2, with a tentative D call TRBD1 (6 bases). V gave up 5 bases and J gave up 2 bases, with 9 bases separating them. This CDR3 is built from 13 residues. Germline assignment: CDR1 MDHEN and CDR2 SYDVKM. DNA for the CDR3: TGTGCCAGCAGTCAGGGGACCAACTATGGCTACACCTTC. It specifies CASSQGTNYGYTF.

The V call is TRBV2, the J call TRBJ2-3; tentatively, D is TRBD1 (5 bases). The CDR3 is made up of 13 amino acids. Trimming left V 3 bases short and J 3 bases short, with 7 bases between. The V gene's germline CDR1 is SNHLY and CDR2 FYNNEI. The CDR3 loop is CASSETVTDTQYF. CDR3 DNA: TGTGCCAGCAGTGAGACAGTGACAGATACGCAGTATTTT.

The CDR3 region is CASTRPPLNTEAFF. DNA for the CDR3: TGTGCCAGCACCAGGCCCCCCTTGAACACTGAAGCTTTCTTT. This chain uses TRBV9 with TRBJ1-1; no reliable D call. The germline V gene has CDR1 SGDLS and CDR2 YYNGEE. The CDR3 sequence is 14 residues long. Trimming stripped 6 bases from V and 0 bases from J, with 12 bases between.

The V call is TRBV5-6, the J call TRBJ2-5; a possible D gene is TRBD1 (5 bases). The CDR3 sequence is 13 residues long. V was shortened by 3 bases and J by 4 bases, with 10 bases between the two germline ends. Germline V gives CDR1 SGHDT, CDR2 YYEEEE. The CDR3 spells CASSSQGVETQYF. For the CDR3, the DNA is TGTGCCAGCAGCTCACAAGGGGTAGAGACCCAGTACTTC.

This clone was observed a handful of times. The rearrangement links TRBV28 to TRBJ2-7; 7 bases align to TRBD2. The CDR3 contains 13 residues. Germline loops: CDR1 MDHEN, CDR2 SYDVKM. V dropped 6 bases and J dropped 0; count of bases not matched to a gene: 2. The CDR3 loop reads CASRAGSSYEQYF. CDR3 nucleotides: TGTGCCAGCAGAGCGGGAAGCTCCTACGAGCAGTACTTC.

The chain employs TRBV9 and TRBJ1-2; 10 nucleotides line up with TRBD1. Germline lookup yields CDR1 SGDLS and CDR2 YYNGEE. This CDR3 has 14 amino acids. The junction had 1 base not matched to a gene; V was cut back by 2 bases and J by 3 bases. The CDR3 nucleotides read TGTGCCAGCAGCGTGACAGGGGGCGACTATGGCTACACCTTC. This encodes CASSVTGGDYGYTF. Based on the CDR3 plus reference TRBV9 and TRBJ1-2, the full variable domain is DSGVTQTPKHLITATGQRVTLRCSPRSGDLSVYWYQQSLDQGLQFLIQYYNGEERAKGNILERFSAQQFPDLHSELNLSSLELGDSALYFCASSVTGGDYGYTFGSGTRLTVV.

J is TRBJ1-3 and V is TRBV7-3; D is ambiguous. CDR3 length: 13 amino acids. Looked up from germline, CDR1 is SGHTA and CDR2 is FQGTGA. Trimming took 3 bases from V and 2 from J, leaving 5 bases between them. The CDR3 DNA sequence: TGTGCCAGCAGCTTCGGAGCTGGAAACACCATATATTTT. Protein product: CASSFGAGNTIYF.

The J gene is TRBJ1-1, the V gene TRBV19, with D maybe TRBD1 (6 bases). The CDR3 is 15 amino acids. Per the germline V gene, CDR1 is LNHDA and CDR2 is SQIVND (reference sequence). Trimming removed 7 bases at V and 0 bases at J, with 15 bases between. DNA of the CDR3: TGTGCCAGTACCCCGACAGGCTCTATGAACACTGAAGCTTTCTTT. Encoded protein: CASTPTGSMNTEAFF.

This clone has just one count. The V gene is TRBV6-5, the J gene TRBJ1-5, with 7 bases identical to TRBD1. Germline V CDR1 and CDR2: MNHEY, SVGAGI. The V gene end was trimmed by 4 bases and the J gene end by 5 bases; junction bases not matched to a gene: 11. The CDR3 has 16 residues. CDR3 protein: CASSSATGIGDQPQHF. CDR3 DNA sequence: TGTGCCAGCAGTTCCGCGACAGGGATAGGTGATCAGCCCCAGCATTTT.

The rearrangement links TRBV6-6 to TRBJ1-4; D gene unclear. CDR3 size: 14 residues. V was shortened by 4 bases and J by 8 bases, with 14 bases between the two germline ends. Germline V gene sequence: CDR1 MNHNY, CDR2 SVGAGI (reference sequence). The CDR3 sequence is CASSSGVGREKLFF. In DNA form, the CDR3 reads TGTGCCAGCAGTTCTGGGGTCGGGAGGGAAAAACTGTTTTTT.

The chain recombines TRBV5-6 with TRBJ2-7, with TRBD1 as a possible D gene (5 bases). Trimming shortened V by 1 base and J by 4 bases, and 12 bases separated the two germline ends. CDR3 size: 14 residues. Germline V gives CDR1 SGHDT, CDR2 YYEEEE. The CDR3 bases are TGTGCCAGCAGCTTGAAGGGGTGGGGATACGAGCAGTACTTC. This gives the protein CASSLKGWGYEQYF.

The J gene is TRBJ1-2, the V gene TRBV6-5; TRBD1 matches 8 bases. Germline loops: CDR1 MNHEY, CDR2 SVGAGI. The CDR3 covers 13 residues. V lost 6 bases to trimming and J lost 4 bases; unmatched junction nucleotides: 4. The CDR3 region is CASSPGGSYGYTF. Here the CDR3 DNA reads TGTGCCAGCAGCCCAGGGGGCAGCTATGGCTACACCTTC.

The chain joins TRBV6-6 to TRBJ2-3, with TRBD2 matching over 13 bases. V lost 8 bases and J lost 5; bases outside the gene matches: 10. Germline CDR1 and CDR2: MNHNY and SVGAGI (reference sequence). The CDR3 is 16 amino acids. CDR3 DNA sequence: TGTGCCAGCTCCGATCCGGGACTAGCGGGGCAAGATACGCAGTATTTT. Its protein product is CASSDPGLAGQDTQYF.

This rearrangement joins TRBV7-8 to TRBJ1-4; the D is unclear. The V and J ends lost 5 bases and 5 bases respectively, with 15 bases between them. The CDR3 covers 15 residues. Germline CDR1 reads SGHVS; CDR2 reads FQNEAQ. This CDR3 is CASSLGNSRNEKLFF. CDR3 DNA: TGTGCCAGCAGCCTAGGTAACAGTAGGAATGAAAAACTGTTTTTT.